Listed below are T cell receptor beta chains from one sample, sequenced in a study of breast tumors, draining lymph nodes, adjacent tissues. MiXCR, run by TCRdb on the multiplex PCR reads, gives a single entry per CDR3 protein. The sample holds fewer than 300,000 distinct CDR3 sequences, approximately 29% seen once. Input material: axillary lymph node tissue. The source is a female donor with breast cancer. Some clones in this sample may be carry-over from other donors' samples. Both conserved end residues are part of each CDR3. The D gene is left open where the match is weak. Rows give clone size only sometimes, using once, few, many, or a class for an expanded clone.

j_call clone_size d_call v_call cdr3_aa cdr3_nt
TRBJ1-2 many . TRBV30 CAWSGWGEGGYTF TGTGCCTGGAGTGGTTGGGGGGAAGGTGGCTACACCTTC
TRBJ2-2 many TRBD2 TRBV4-3 CASSQRTSGRSTGELFF TGCGCCAGCAGCCAACGTACTAGCGGGAGGAGCACCGGGGAGCTGTTTTTT
TRBJ2-7 many . TRBV19 CASSIGQGYEQYF TGTGCCAGTAGTATAGGGCAGGGTTACGAGCAGTACTTC
TRBJ2-6 many TRBD2 TRBV19 CARAGGPRGANVLTF TGTGCCAGAGCGGGAGGGCCGCGGGGGGCCAACGTCCTGACTTTC
TRBJ2-7 many . TRBV11-1 CASSLIAGSSYEQYF TGTGCCAGCAGCTTAATTGCGGGGAGCTCCTACGAGCAGTACTTC
TRBJ2-5 . TRBD1 TRBV9 CASSSSGGTGYSKTQYF TGCGCCAGCAGCTCGAGTGGGGGGACAGGGTATTCCAAGACCCAGTACTTC
TRBJ1-3 . . TRBV14 CASSSLATAGYGSGYTIYF TGTGCCAGCAGCTCTCTTGCGACGGCAGGGTATGGCTCTGGCTACACCATATATTTT
TRBJ2-7 many TRBD1 TRBV5-4 CASSRSAGTGYEQYF TGTGCCAGCAGCCGCTCTGCTGGGACAGGCTACGAGCAGTACTTC
TRBJ2-5 many . TRBV5-6 CASSFRREGETQYF TGTGCCAGCAGCTTTCGTAGGGAAGGAGAGACCCAGTACTTC
TRBJ2-1 . TRBD2 TRBV14 CASSQQLAGGLSEQFF TGTGCCAGCAGCCAACAACTAGCGGGAGGGCTGTCTGAGCAGTTCTTC
TRBJ2-1 many . TRBV6-2/TRBV6-3 CASSYRSGRYNEQFF TGTGCCAGCAGTTACAGGTCGGGAAGGTACAATGAGCAGTTCTTC
TRBJ1-3 many . TRBV30 CAWSNGGNSGNTIYF TGTGCCTGGAGTAACGGCGGTAACTCTGGAAACACCATATATTTT
TRBJ2-6 . TRBD2 TRBV13 CASSRRRISGSGGANVLTF TGTGCCAGCAGCCGCCGACGGATTAGCGGGAGCGGTGGGGCCAACGTCCTGACTTTC
TRBJ2-5 many TRBD2 TRBV6-6 CASTPAGVGETQYF TGTGCCAGCACCCCAGCGGGAGTGGGGGAGACCCAGTACTTC
TRBJ2-5 many . TRBV7-2 CASSLAPKGTQYF TGTGCCAGCAGCTTAGCGCCTAAAGGGACCCAGTACTTC
TRBJ2-1 few . TRBV5-1 CASSGGSPYNEQFF TGCGCCAGCAGCGGGGGGAGCCCCTACAATGAGCAGTTCTTC
TRBJ2-1 . TRBD2 TRBV29-1 CSVGSSGSTNEQFF TGCAGCGTTGGGTCTAGCGGGAGTACGAATGAGCAGTTCTTC
TRBJ2-2 many . TRBV2 CASSDVDSTNTGELFF TGTGCCAGCAGTGATGTTGACAGTACTAACACCGGGGAGCTGTTTTTT
TRBJ2-7 many TRBD2 TRBV28 CASRDPGLAGAYEQYF TGTGCCAGCAGAGACCCGGGACTAGCGGGAGCCTACGAGCAGTACTTC
TRBJ1-4 . . TRBV27 CASSLQGSRATNEKLFF TGTGCCAGCAGCCTACAGGGTTCCCGCGCAACTAATGAAAAACTGTTTTTT
TRBJ2-2 many . TRBV2 CASSAGNTGELFF TGTGCCAGCAGTGCAGGAAACACCGGGGAGCTGTTTTTT
TRBJ1-3 many . TRBV7-9 CASSLRGSGNTIYF TGTGCCAGCAGCCTTCGGGGTTCTGGAAACACCATATATTTT